This T cell receptor beta chain is from a study of T cell responses to AZD1222 COVID-19 vaccine. Study-level points and caveats: Donors were mostly white British, more females; clonal diversity possibly underestimated. Vaccination with two AZD1222 doses was followed by a rise in Spike-specific TCR breadth and depth. The peak T cell response came first, and repertoires were sampled only after it.

Profiling relied on immunoSEQ multiplex PCR, and the TCRdb table lists in-frame clones only, not all of them. The sample gives under 150,000 clones, 85% to 95% of which show up once; 1.5% to 2% is in the top ten. Of note for this clone: Its antigen is undetermined.

Germline assignment: CDR1 MNHEY and CDR2 SVGEGT. This CDR3 region has 14 residues. Trimming cost V 2 bases and J 0 bases, with 7 bases left between them. This rearrangement joins TRBV6-2 or TRBV6-3 to TRBJ2-5; D is undetermined. The sequence derives from an adult who received the AZD1222 COVID-19 vaccine. Specimen: peripheral blood, collected 28 days after the second AZD1222 dose. The CDR3 DNA reads as TGTGCCAGCAGTTACGTGGGGAACCAAGAGACCCAGTACTTC. It specifies CASSYVGNQETQYF.